This is a list of T cell receptor beta chains from one sample in a study of CD8+CD57+ T cells in acquired aplastic anemia. Each CDR3 protein gets one entry after TCRdb re-called the reads with MiXCR. The sample shows 450,000 to 600,000 distinct CDR3 sequences, around 32% of them seen only once. The specimen sequenced was sorted CD4+, CD8+, or CD8+CD57+ T cells (not recorded which) from PBMCs. The origin of the receptors is a human donor with aplastic anemia. Both conserved end residues are part of each CDR3. A D gene is named only where the DNA matches it firmly. Only part of the rows carry a size: once, few, many, or a class if the clone is expanded.

CDR3 DNA: TGTGCCAGTAGTATTTACAGAAGTCTCGGGCAGCCCCAGCATTTT
CDR3 protein: CASSIYRSLGQPQHF
J gene: TRBJ1-5
D gene: -
clone size: many
V gene: TRBV19

CDR3 DNA: TGTGCCAGCAGCTTCCTTCTATCCGGGGCCGCGAACACCGGGGAGCTGTTTTTT
CDR3 protein: CASSFLLSGAANTGELFF
J gene: TRBJ2-2
D gene: -
clone size: few
V gene: TRBV6-1

CDR3 DNA: TGTGCCAGCAGCCTCAGACCGGGGGCGATTACCTACGAGCAGTACTTC
CDR3 protein: CASSLRPGAITYEQYF
J gene: TRBJ2-7
D gene: -
clone size: -
V gene: TRBV27

CDR3 DNA: TGTGCCAGCAGCACGCTGGGACAGGGCGCCGGGGAGCTGTTTTTT
CDR3 protein: CASSTLGQGAGELFF
J gene: TRBJ2-2
D gene: TRBD1
clone size: -
V gene: TRBV9

CDR3 DNA: TGTGCCAGTCAGACAGGGTCTCATTATGGCTACACCTTC
CDR3 protein: CASQTGSHYGYTF
J gene: TRBJ1-2
D gene: TRBD1
clone size: -
V gene: TRBV19

CDR3 DNA: TGCGCCAGCAGCCGCACCTCGTCCGGGGAGGGGACTGAAGCTTTCTTT
CDR3 protein: CASSRTSSGEGTEAFF
J gene: TRBJ1-1
D gene: -
clone size: few
V gene: TRBV5-1

CDR3 DNA: TGTGCCAGCAGCCGTGGGTGGAACACTGAAGCTTTCTTT
CDR3 protein: CASSRGWNTEAFF
J gene: TRBJ1-1
D gene: -
clone size: -
V gene: TRBV6-1

CDR3 DNA: TGTGCCAGCAGCCCAGTCCCGGGGACCGGAAACACCATATATTTT
CDR3 protein: CASSPVPGTGNTIYF
J gene: TRBJ1-3
D gene: -
clone size: many
V gene: TRBV14

CDR3 DNA: TGTGCCAGCAGGGGAACTAGCGGGGGTTTGGAGACCCAGTACTTC
CDR3 protein: CASRGTSGGLETQYF
J gene: TRBJ2-5
D gene: TRBD2
clone size: -
V gene: TRBV12-3/TRBV12-4

CDR3 DNA: TGTGCCAGCAGTGGGCGGTTCGGCACTGAAGCTTTCTTT
CDR3 protein: CASSGRFGTEAFF
J gene: TRBJ1-1
D gene: -
clone size: few
V gene: TRBV6-5

CDR3 DNA: TGCAGCGTTGTGGGGGGATTAGGGTCGGGCACAGATACGCAGTATTTT
CDR3 protein: CSVVGGLGSGTDTQYF
J gene: TRBJ2-3
D gene: -
clone size: many
V gene: TRBV29-1

CDR3 DNA: TGTGCCACCAGCCCCAGGCGAGGGGGTGGTCAGCCCCAGCATTTT
CDR3 protein: CATSPRRGGGQPQHF
J gene: TRBJ1-5
D gene: -
clone size: few
V gene: TRBV15

CDR3 DNA: TGCGGAAGCGGTTTTCAGGAAGGGGGGAGCTACGAGCAGTACTTC
CDR3 protein: CGSGFQEGGSYEQYF
J gene: TRBJ2-7
D gene: -
clone size: -
V gene: TRBV10-3

CDR3 DNA: TGCGCCAGCAGCTTGGTCGGGGGGGACAGCGATGAAGCTTTCTTT
CDR3 protein: CASSLVGGDSDEAFF
J gene: TRBJ1-1
D gene: TRBD1
clone size: few
V gene: TRBV5-1

CDR3 DNA: TGTGCCACCAGCAGAGGAGGGCTGGAGACCCAGTACTTC
CDR3 protein: CATSRGGLETQYF
J gene: TRBJ2-5
D gene: -
clone size: once
V gene: TRBV15

CDR3 DNA: TGTACCAGCAGTCAGGAGGTCTGGGAGACCCAGTACTTC
CDR3 protein: CTSSQEVWETQYF
J gene: TRBJ2-5
D gene: -
clone size: few
V gene: TRBV7-2

CDR3 DNA: TGCACCCAGCAGAGGCCAGGGGATTCCTACGAGCAGTACTTC
CDR3 protein: CTQQRPGDSYEQYF
J gene: TRBJ2-7
D gene: -
clone size: once
V gene: TRBV2

CDR3 DNA: TGTGCCAGCAGCTTAGCCCTGGGACAGGGCCAAGGAGGAAACACCATATATTTT
CDR3 protein: CASSLALGQGQGGNTIYF
J gene: TRBJ1-3
D gene: TRBD1
clone size: few
V gene: TRBV11-1

CDR3 DNA: TGTGCCAGCAGTTTAGGTTCAGGGTCCACTGAAGCTTTCTTT
CDR3 protein: CASSLGSGSTEAFF
J gene: TRBJ1-1
D gene: -
clone size: -
V gene: TRBV12-3/TRBV12-4

CDR3 DNA: TGTGCCAGCAGTCAAGATTCCAGGGGATGGGGCAATCAGCCCCAGCATTTT
CDR3 protein: CASSQDSRGWGNQPQHF
J gene: TRBJ1-5
D gene: -
clone size: few
V gene: TRBV2

CDR3 DNA: TGCGCCAGCAGCCAAGAGAGGGGACAGGGTGCTCAGCCCCAGCATTTT
CDR3 protein: CASSQERGQGAQPQHF
J gene: TRBJ1-5
D gene: TRBD1
clone size: few
V gene: TRBV4-1

CDR3 DNA: TGTGCCAGCAGTGGGACCGTCTACGAGCAGTACTTC
CDR3 protein: CASSGTVYEQYF
J gene: TRBJ2-7
D gene: -
clone size: many
V gene: TRBV10-3

CDR3 DNA: TGCAGCGTTGTCACAGACATCTATGGCTACACCTTC
CDR3 protein: CSVVTDIYGYTF
J gene: TRBJ1-2
D gene: -
clone size: many
V gene: TRBV29-1

CDR3 DNA: TGTGCCAGCAGTGCCTCACTCCGGGGGGACTATGGCTACACCTTC
CDR3 protein: CASSASLRGDYGYTF
J gene: TRBJ1-2
D gene: -
clone size: -
V gene: TRBV25-1

CDR3 DNA: TGCGCCAGCAAATCCTCGGGGGGGCCAGGGCGGGAATGCGAGCAGTACTTC
CDR3 protein: CASKSSGGPGRECEQYF
J gene: TRBJ2-7
D gene: TRBD2
clone size: -
V gene: TRBV10-1

CDR3 DNA: TGTGCCAGCAGCCATGATATGGACAGGACCTCTGAAAACACCATATATTTT
CDR3 protein: CASSHDMDRTSENTIYF
J gene: TRBJ1-3
D gene: TRBD1
clone size: -
V gene: TRBV7-3

CDR3 DNA: TGTGCCAGCAGCGTTGAAGGGGCCACTGAAGCTTTCTTT
CDR3 protein: CASSVEGATEAFF
J gene: TRBJ1-1
D gene: -
clone size: many
V gene: TRBV9

CDR3 DNA: TGTGCCAGCGGGGTACAGGGGGCAGATACGCAGTATTTT
CDR3 protein: CASGVQGADTQYF
J gene: TRBJ2-3
D gene: TRBD1
clone size: few
V gene: TRBV6-1

CDR3 DNA: TGTGCCAGCAGTCTAGGGGAAGTTACCTGGACCCAGTACTTC
CDR3 protein: CASSLGEVTWTQYF
J gene: TRBJ2-5
D gene: -
clone size: -
V gene: TRBV6-1

CDR3 DNA: TGTGCCAGTAGTATAGGACCGGGAAGGACTGAAGCTTTCTTT
CDR3 protein: CASSIGPGRTEAFF
J gene: TRBJ1-1
D gene: -
clone size: many
V gene: TRBV19

CDR3 DNA: TGTGCCACCAGCCACCAACTTACTAGCGGGACAGGGACCTACGAGCAGTACTTC
CDR3 protein: CATSHQLTSGTGTYEQYF
J gene: TRBJ2-7
D gene: -
clone size: -
V gene: TRBV15

CDR3 DNA: TGTGCCAGCAGCTTAGTCGTTGGGACAGGTGACACTGAAGCTTTCTTT
CDR3 protein: CASSLVVGTGDTEAFF
J gene: TRBJ1-1
D gene: TRBD1
clone size: many
V gene: TRBV13

CDR3 DNA: TGCGCCAGCAGCCCCATCGACAATATTGGTGAAGCTTTCTTT
CDR3 protein: CASSPIDNIGEAFF
J gene: TRBJ1-1
D gene: -
clone size: few
V gene: TRBV5-1

CDR3 DNA: TGCGCCAGCAGCTTGAGTGTTTCCTACTATGGCTACACCTTC
CDR3 protein: CASSLSVSYYGYTF
J gene: TRBJ1-2
D gene: -
clone size: many
V gene: TRBV5-1

CDR3 DNA: TGTGCCAGCACTGCGGCGGACAGGGGGCCTATAACTGAAGCTTTCTTT
CDR3 protein: CASTAADRGPITEAFF
J gene: TRBJ1-1
D gene: TRBD1
clone size: -
V gene: TRBV10-3

CDR3 DNA: TGTGCCAGCAGCGTAGTAGGGGGGGGGATGGATACGCAGTATTTT
CDR3 protein: CASSVVGGGMDTQYF
J gene: TRBJ2-3
D gene: -
clone size: -
V gene: TRBV9

CDR3 DNA: TGTGCCACCAGTCCTGGGATGGGGGCGAGGGACTATGGCTACACCTTC
CDR3 protein: CATSPGMGARDYGYTF
J gene: TRBJ1-2
D gene: -
clone size: many
V gene: TRBV15

CDR3 DNA: TGTGCCAGTAGTATAGGGACAGGGAACACTGAAGCTTTCTTT
CDR3 protein: CASSIGTGNTEAFF
J gene: TRBJ1-1
D gene: TRBD1
clone size: many
V gene: TRBV19

CDR3 DNA: TGTGCCACCAGCAGAATTCTCGGGACGGGAAACACCATATATTTT
CDR3 protein: CATSRILGTGNTIYF
J gene: TRBJ1-3
D gene: -
clone size: -
V gene: TRBV15

CDR3 DNA: TGTGCCAGCAGCCCTACACCCTGGAACACTGAAGCTTTCTTT
CDR3 protein: CASSPTPWNTEAFF
J gene: TRBJ1-1
D gene: -
clone size: -
V gene: TRBV7-8

CDR3 DNA: TGTGCCAGTAGTCCTCAACAGGGGGTCAATCAGCCCCAGCATTTT
CDR3 protein: CASSPQQGVNQPQHF
J gene: TRBJ1-5
D gene: TRBD1
clone size: -
V gene: TRBV19

CDR3 DNA: TGCAGTGCTAGAGCAGGGACAGGGCTCTCTGGAAACACCATATATTTT
CDR3 protein: CSARAGTGLSGNTIYF
J gene: TRBJ1-3
D gene: TRBD1
clone size: few
V gene: TRBV20-1

CDR3 DNA: TGTGCCAGCAGTCCCCGACTCCCTTCTAGCACAGATACGCAGTATTTT
CDR3 protein: CASSPRLPSSTDTQYF
J gene: TRBJ2-3
D gene: -
clone size: few
V gene: TRBV2

CDR3 DNA: TGTGCCAGCAGCCTGATGAACGAGCAGTACTTC
CDR3 protein: CASSLMNEQYF
J gene: TRBJ2-7
D gene: -
clone size: many
V gene: TRBV5-6

CDR3 DNA: TGTGCCAGTAACCTGAGGGGACACCTCAGCACAGATACGCAGTATTTT
CDR3 protein: CASNLRGHLSTDTQYF
J gene: TRBJ2-3
D gene: -
clone size: -
V gene: TRBV19

CDR3 DNA: TGTGCCAGCAGCTTAGAACAGGGAAGCAATCAGCCCCAGCATTTT
CDR3 protein: CASSLEQGSNQPQHF
J gene: TRBJ1-5
D gene: -
clone size: many
V gene: TRBV11-2

CDR3 DNA: TGTGCCAGCAGCCTTGATCTAGCGGGGACCACAGATACGCAGTATTTT
CDR3 protein: CASSLDLAGTTDTQYF
J gene: TRBJ2-3
D gene: TRBD2
clone size: -
V gene: TRBV4-2

CDR3 DNA: TGTGCCATCAGTGAGTCCAGGAGCTCCTACAATGAGCAGTTCTTC
CDR3 protein: CAISESRSSYNEQFF
J gene: TRBJ2-1
D gene: -
clone size: many
V gene: TRBV10-3

CDR3 DNA: TGTGCCAGCAGTCCTCAACTACAGTTGAACTATGGCTACACCTTC
CDR3 protein: CASSPQLQLNYGYTF
J gene: TRBJ1-2
D gene: -
clone size: -
V gene: TRBV6-1

CDR3 DNA: TGTGCCAGCAGCTTAGGGGGGGCGGATGAAAAACTGTTTTTT
CDR3 protein: CASSLGGADEKLFF
J gene: TRBJ1-4
D gene: -
clone size: -
V gene: TRBV7-2

CDR3 DNA: TGTGCCAGCACTAAGGCGGGGCTGCAAGAGACCCAGTACTTC
CDR3 protein: CASTKAGLQETQYF
J gene: TRBJ2-5
D gene: -
clone size: many
V gene: TRBV2

CDR3 DNA: TGTGCCAGCAGCTTGGGGGGGGAGGTGGATCAGCCCCAGCATTTT
CDR3 protein: CASSLGGEVDQPQHF
J gene: TRBJ1-5
D gene: -
clone size: -
V gene: TRBV5-6

CDR3 DNA: TGTGCCACCAGCAGAGGACAGGGAGTGGAAGAGGGTCAGCCCCAGCATTTT
CDR3 protein: CATSRGQGVEEGQPQHF
J gene: TRBJ1-5
D gene: TRBD1
clone size: many
V gene: TRBV15

CDR3 DNA: TGTGCCAGCAGCCCGGACAGGGGGGACCTCTATGGCTACACCTTC
CDR3 protein: CASSPDRGDLYGYTF
J gene: TRBJ1-2
D gene: TRBD1
clone size: -
V gene: TRBV6-4

CDR3 DNA: TGTGCCAGCAGTGAATATGGGTCCGCCTCTAGCGGGGGGGATGAGACCCAGTACTTC
CDR3 protein: CASSEYGSASSGGDETQYF
J gene: TRBJ2-5
D gene: TRBD2
clone size: many
V gene: TRBV25-1